The clone carrying this T cell receptor (beta chain) occurred many times. As yet, its antigen is unknown. Then a second PCR, running about 7 to 11 cycles, was carried out with a sample-barcoded 5' primer and a J-beta primer mix. Each cDNA molecule was tagged by a template-switch adaptor that had 12 random nucleotides. Via MiXCR, TCRdb re-called the 5' RACE reads, giving one row per CDR3 protein. In the table there are some 1.7 million distinct CDR3 sequences, 25% to 30% of which are singletons. This entry belongs to a study of blood T cells in healthy people across ages. Study-level results: PBMCs that were unsorted prevented a conclusive naive versus antigen-experienced comparison.

The CDR3 is 13 amino acids. From germline, CDR1 is SGHTA and CDR2 FQGTGA. V lost 2 bases to trimming and J lost 7 bases, with 12 bases between them. The chain combines TRBV7-3 with TRBJ2-7; unclear D gene. The sequence was collected from a woman in her thirties in good health. The sequencing input was blood. Written as DNA, the CDR3 is TGTGCCAGCAGCTTAGACCCCCTAGGGGAGCAGTACTTC. Translating it yields CASSLDPLGEQYF.